Shown below are 5 T cell receptor beta chains from a single sample sequenced in a study of blood T cell repertoires in COVID-19. Measured with immunoSEQ multiplex PCR; TCRdb has only the in-frame clones, and not every one. Among a few hundred thousand clones listed, roughly 86% were seen once. Sequencing was performed on PBMCs or T cells enriched from blood (not recorded which). These receptors were taken from a man younger than 40 who had recovered from COVID-19.

The chain uses TRBV15 and TRBJ2-7; TRBD1 agrees at 7 bases. V trimming: 0 bases; J trimming: 6 bases; junction bases outside the gene matches: 11. The CDR3 totals 16 residues. Germline V gene sequence: CDR1 LNHNV, CDR2 YYDKDF (reference sequence). The CDR3 DNA follows: TGTGCCACCAGCAGAGATCCTGACAGGGTCAAAGGCGAGCAGTACTTC. It encodes CATSRDPDRVKGEQYF.

The V gene is TRBV18, the J gene TRBJ2-4, with D perhaps matching TRBD2 (5 bases). CDR1 KGHSH and CDR2 LQKENI come from the germline V gene. V gave up 6 bases and J gave up 3 bases, with 12 bases separating them. The CDR3 is 14 amino acids. CDR3 DNA sequence: TGTGCCAGCTCGCCCTATCGGGACAAAAACATTCAGTACTTC. This sequence encodes CASSPYRDKNIQYF.

The chain employs TRBV5-6 and TRBJ1-1; D might be TRBD1 (5 bases). Germline CDR1 reads SGHDT; CDR2 reads YYEEEE. This CDR3 contains 15 residues. The ends were cut back, 4 bases at V and 0 bases at J, with 13 bases in the middle. The CDR3: CASSRTGLMNTEAFF. The CDR3 nucleotides read TGTGCCAGCAGCCGGACGGGACTCATGAACACTGAAGCTTTCTTT.

This sequence joins TRBV29-1 and TRBJ1-2; D gene unclear. V was shortened by 4 bases and J by 2 bases, with 11 bases between the two germline ends. This CDR3 comprises 13 residues. CDR1 and CDR2 (germline): SQVTM, ANQGSEA. The CDR3 bases are TGCAGCGTTGTCAGGTTAGGAAACTATGGCTACACCTTC. Amino acid sequence: CSVVRLGNYGYTF.

The rearrangement joins TRBV4-1 to TRBJ1-5; D uncertain. CDR1 and CDR2 from the germline V gene are MGHRA and YSYEKL. Trimming cost V 4 bases and J 0 bases, with 10 bases left between them. This CDR3 comprises 15 residues. The DNA of the CDR3 is TGCGCCAGCAGCCGCCGAGATGATAGCAATCAGCCCCAGCATTTT. The encoded protein is CASSRRDDSNQPQHF.